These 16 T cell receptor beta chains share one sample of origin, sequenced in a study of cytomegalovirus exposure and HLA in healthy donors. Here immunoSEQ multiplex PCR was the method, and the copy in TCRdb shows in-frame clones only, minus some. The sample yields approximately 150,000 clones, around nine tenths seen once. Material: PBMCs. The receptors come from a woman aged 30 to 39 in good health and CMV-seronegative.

Here the CDR3 reads CASSQGVLALDTQYF. The CDR3 DNA reads as TGCGCCAGCAGCCAGGGAGTACTAGCGCTCGATACGCAGTATTTT. V usage is TRBV4-3 and J usage is TRBJ2-3, with 7 bases lining up with TRBD2. CDR3 length: 15 residues. The V gene end was trimmed by 3 bases and the J gene end by 6 bases; junction bases not matched to a gene: 9. Germline lookup yields CDR1 LGHNA and CDR2 YSLEER.

Written as DNA, the CDR3 is TGTGCCAGCACCCCACCGCGGGCAGATACGCAGTATTTT. Translated, it gives CASTPPRADTQYF. This chain joins TRBV2 and TRBJ2-3; tentative D call: TRBD2 (5 bases). V was clipped by 7 bases and J by 4 bases, with 12 bases between them. The CDR3 is 13 amino acids. Per the germline V gene, CDR1 is SNHLY and CDR2 is FYNNEI.

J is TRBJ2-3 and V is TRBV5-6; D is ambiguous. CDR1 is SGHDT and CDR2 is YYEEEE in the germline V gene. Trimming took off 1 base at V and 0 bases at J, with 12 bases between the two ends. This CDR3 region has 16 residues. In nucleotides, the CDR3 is TGTGCCAGCAGCTTGATTTTGCCAGGCAGCACAGATACGCAGTATTTT. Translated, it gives CASSLILPGSTDTQYF.

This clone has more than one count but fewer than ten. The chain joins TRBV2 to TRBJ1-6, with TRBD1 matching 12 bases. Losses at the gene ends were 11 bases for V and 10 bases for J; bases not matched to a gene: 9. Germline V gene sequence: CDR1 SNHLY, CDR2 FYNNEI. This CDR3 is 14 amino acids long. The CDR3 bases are TGTGCCGGGAACCGGGACAGGGGGCAATCACCCCTCCACTTT. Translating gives CAGNRDRGQSPLHF.

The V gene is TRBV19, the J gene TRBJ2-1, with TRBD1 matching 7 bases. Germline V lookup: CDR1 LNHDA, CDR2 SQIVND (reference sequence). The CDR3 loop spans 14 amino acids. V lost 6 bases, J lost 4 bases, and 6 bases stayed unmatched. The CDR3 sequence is CASSGDRRYNEQFF. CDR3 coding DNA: TGTGCCAGTAGCGGGGACAGACGATACAATGAGCAGTTCTTC. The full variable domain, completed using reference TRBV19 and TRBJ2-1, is DGGITQSPKYLFRKEGQNVTLSCEQNLNHDAMYWYRQDPGQGLRLIYYSQIVNDFQKGDIAEGYSVSREKKESFPLTVTSAQKNPTAFYLCASSGDRRYNEQFFGPGTRLTVL.

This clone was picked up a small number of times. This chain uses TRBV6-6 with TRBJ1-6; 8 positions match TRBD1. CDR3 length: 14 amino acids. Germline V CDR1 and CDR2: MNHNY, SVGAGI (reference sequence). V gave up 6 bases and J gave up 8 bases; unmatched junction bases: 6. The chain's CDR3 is CASSRTGRDSPLHF. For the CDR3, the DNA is TGTGCCAGCAGCCGGACAGGGCGGGATTCACCCCTCCACTTT.

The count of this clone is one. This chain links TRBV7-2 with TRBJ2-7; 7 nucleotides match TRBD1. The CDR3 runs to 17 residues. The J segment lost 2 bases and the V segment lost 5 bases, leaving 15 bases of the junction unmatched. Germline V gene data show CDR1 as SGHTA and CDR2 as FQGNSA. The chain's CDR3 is CASSLGTDFYIPYEQYF. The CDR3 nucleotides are TGTGCCAGCAGCCTCGGGACAGACTTCTATATTCCCTACGAGCAGTACTTC.

CDR3 amino acids: CASSGGLGYNSPLHF. In DNA form, the CDR3 reads TGCGCCAGCAGCGGGGGACTCGGCTATAATTCACCCCTCCACTTT. The chain carries TRBV5-1 and TRBJ1-6; maybe TRBD1 (5 bases). V gave up 4 bases and J gave up 3 bases, with 11 bases separating them. Germline V gives CDR1 SGHRS, CDR2 YFSETQ. The CDR3 has 15 residues. Full variable domain (remainder filled in from reference TRBV5-1 and TRBJ1-6): KAGVTQTPRYLIKTRGQQVTLSCSPISGHRSVSWYQQTPGQGLQFLFEYFSETQRNKGNFPGRFSGRQFSNSRSEMNVSTLELGDSALYLCASSGGLGYNSPLHFGNGTRLTVT.

Here the CDR3 DNA reads TGCGCCAGCAGGGGGCCGGGCCCCGAGGCTTTCTTT. Translated: CASRGPGPEAFF. J is TRBJ1-1 and V is TRBV5-1; a weak D match, TRBD1 (5 bases). V lost 5 bases and J 11 bases, leaving 16 bases between the germline ends. Germline V lookup: CDR1 SGHRS, CDR2 YFSETQ. This CDR3 comprises 12 residues.

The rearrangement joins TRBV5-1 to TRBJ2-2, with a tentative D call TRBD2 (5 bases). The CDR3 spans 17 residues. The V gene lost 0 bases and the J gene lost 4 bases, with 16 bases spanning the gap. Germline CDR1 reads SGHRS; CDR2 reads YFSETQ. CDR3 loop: CASSLEWQLAGTGELFF. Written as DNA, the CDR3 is TGCGCCAGCAGCTTGGAGTGGCAGCTGGCGGGCACCGGGGAGCTGTTTTTT.

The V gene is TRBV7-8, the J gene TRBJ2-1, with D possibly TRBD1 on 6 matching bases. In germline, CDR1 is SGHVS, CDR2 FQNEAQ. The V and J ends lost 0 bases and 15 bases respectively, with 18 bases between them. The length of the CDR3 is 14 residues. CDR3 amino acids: CASSLAFGTPRRFF. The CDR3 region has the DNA TGTGCCAGCAGCTTAGCGTTCGGGACACCACGGCGGTTCTTC.

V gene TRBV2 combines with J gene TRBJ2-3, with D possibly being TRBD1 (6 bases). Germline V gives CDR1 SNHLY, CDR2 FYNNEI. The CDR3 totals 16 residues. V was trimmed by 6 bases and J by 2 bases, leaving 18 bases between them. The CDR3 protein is CASRGPGDRHTDTQYF. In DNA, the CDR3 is TGTGCCAGCAGGGGCCCCGGAGACAGGCACACAGATACGCAGTATTTT. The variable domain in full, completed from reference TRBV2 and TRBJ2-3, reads EPEVTQTPSHQVTQMGQEVILRCVPISNHLYFYWYRQILGQKVEFLVSFYNNEISEKSEIFDDQFSVERPDGSNFTLKIRSTKLEDSAMYFCASRGPGDRHTDTQYFGPGTRLTVL.

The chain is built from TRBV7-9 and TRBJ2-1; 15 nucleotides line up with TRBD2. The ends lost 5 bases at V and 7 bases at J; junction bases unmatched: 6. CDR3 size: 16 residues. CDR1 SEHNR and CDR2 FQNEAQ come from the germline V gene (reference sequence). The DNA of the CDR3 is TGTGCCAGCAGCCCGGGACTAGCGGGGGGAGGGAATGAGCAGTTCTTC. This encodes CASSPGLAGGGNEQFF.

This CDR3 is CASSLDGGSTDTQYF. CDR3 in DNA: TGTGCCAGCAGCTTGGACGGGGGAAGCACAGATACGCAGTATTTT. V usage is TRBV5-4 and J usage is TRBJ2-3; tentatively, D is TRBD2 (6 bases). Germline assignment: CDR1 SGHNT and CDR2 YYREEE (reference sequence). This CDR3 contains 15 residues. Trimming left V 0 bases short and J 0 bases short, with 8 bases between.

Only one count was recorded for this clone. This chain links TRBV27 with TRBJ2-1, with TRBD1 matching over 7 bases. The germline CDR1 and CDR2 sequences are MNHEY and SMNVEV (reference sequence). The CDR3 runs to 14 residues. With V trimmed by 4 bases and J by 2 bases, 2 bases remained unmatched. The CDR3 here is CASSWGQTYNEQFF. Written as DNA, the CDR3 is TGTGCCAGCAGTTGGGGACAGACCTACAATGAGCAGTTCTTC.

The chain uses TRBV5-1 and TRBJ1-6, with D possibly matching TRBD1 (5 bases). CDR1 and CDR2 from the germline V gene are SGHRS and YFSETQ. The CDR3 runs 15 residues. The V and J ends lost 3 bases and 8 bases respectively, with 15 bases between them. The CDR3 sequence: CASSSGLPRDSPLHF. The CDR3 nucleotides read TGCGCCAGCAGCTCGGGACTTCCGAGGGATTCACCCCTCCACTTT.